One and the same sample provided the 6 T cell receptor beta chains below, sequenced in a study of blood T cell repertoires in COVID-19 (dated by TCRdb to the early 2020s). Libraries were constructed by the immunoSEQ multiplex PCR assay. TCRdb holds this immuneACCESS table with in-frame rearrangements only. Some clones are missing; in checked studies, unresolved V genes explain under half, and the rest has no known cause. The sample has around 200,000 clones on record, 80% of them singletons. The top ten constitute approximately 7.4% of the sample. Source material: PBMCs or T cells enriched from blood (not recorded which). These receptors originate from a woman in her thirties or forties with acute COVID-19.

CDR3 in DNA: TGTGCCAGCGGAACAGGACCCCAACAGCCCCAGCATTTT. This translates into CASGTGPQQPQHF. This chain uses TRBV7-3 with TRBJ1-5; D may be TRBD1 (5 bases). CDR1 is SGHTA and CDR2 is FQGTGA in the germline V gene. The CDR3 consists of 13 residues. The V and J ends lost 8 bases and 7 bases respectively, with 15 bases between them.

The CDR3 DNA reads as TGTGCCAGCAGCGGGGGCCCCCGGGACAGGGCCTACGAGCAGTACTTC. This sequence encodes CASSGGPRDRAYEQYF. This chain uses TRBV9 with TRBJ2-7; 9 bases match TRBD1. J gave up 2 bases and V 3 bases, and 9 bases lay outside the gene matches. The CDR3 sequence is 16 residues long. Germline CDR1 and CDR2: SGDLS and YYNGEE. The whole variable domain, remainder taken from reference TRBV9 and TRBJ2-7, is DSGVTQTPKHLITATGQRVTLRCSPRSGDLSVYWYQQSLDQGLQFLIQYYNGEERAKGNILERFSAQQFPDLHSELNLSSLELGDSALYFCASSGGPRDRAYEQYFGPGTRLTVT.

J is TRBJ1-2 and V is TRBV5-6; D call uncertain. Trimming removed 1 base from V and 2 bases from J, with 12 bases in between. Per germline, CDR1 SGHDT and CDR2 YYEEEE. The CDR3 extends over 15 amino acids. This CDR3 is CASSLFLSENYGYTF. The CDR3 nucleotides are TGTGCCAGCAGCTTGTTCCTTTCCGAGAACTATGGCTACACCTTC.

The rearrangement links TRBV5-1 to TRBJ2-7, with D possibly TRBD1 on 6 matching bases. The CDR3 has 15 amino acids. Per germline, CDR1 SGHRS and CDR2 YFSETQ. V lost 0 bases and J 0 bases, leaving 10 bases between the germline ends. The CDR3 nucleotides read TGCGCCAGCAGCTTGGGACAGGTTAGCTCCTACGAGCAGTACTTC. This encodes CASSLGQVSSYEQYF.

The V call is TRBV6-1, the J call TRBJ1-5, with TRBD1 matching over 7 bases. V lost 1 base to trimming and J lost 7 bases; unmatched junction nucleotides: 7. The CDR3 has 15 amino acids. Germline assignment: CDR1 MNHNS and CDR2 SASEGT. CDR3 sequence: CASSEGRQGRQPQHF. CDR3 sequence (DNA): TGTGCCAGCAGTGAAGGGCGACAGGGACGGCAGCCCCAGCATTTT.

This clone has only a few counts. This chain links TRBV7-2 with TRBJ2-1, with TRBD2 matching over 7 bases. The CDR3 has 17 amino acids. Germline-derived CDR1 and CDR2 are SGHTA and FQGNSA. After removal of 2 bases from V and 7 bases from J, the junction contained 14 bases not matched to a gene. Here the CDR3 reads CASSLPTFGGRGNEQFF. The CDR3 nucleotides read TGTGCCAGCAGCTTACCTACGTTTGGCGGGAGAGGGAATGAGCAGTTCTTC. The whole variable domain, filled in from reference TRBV7-2 and TRBJ2-1, reads GAGVSQSPSNKVTEKGKDVELRCDPISGHTALYWYRQSLGQGLEFLIYFQGNSAPDKSGLPSDRFSAERTGGSVSTLTIQRTQQEDSAVYLCASSLPTFGGRGNEQFFGPGTRLTVL.